The 20 T cell receptor beta chains in this list originate from one sample, sequenced in a study of shared clonotypes between healthy human individuals. The protocol was immunoSEQ multiplex PCR, while the TCRdb copy is restricted to in-frame clones and leaves out a portion. The table has about 610,000 clones, about 96% seen once. Naive CD8 cells, CD45RO-negative and positively selected for CCR7, excluded terminally differentiated effector memory CD45RA+ cells. The sequencing input was naive CD8+ T cells sorted from blood. The receptors shown here come from a woman aged 25 to 45 in good health.

The V and J genes are TRBV2 and TRBJ2-2; possibly TRBD1 or TRBD2 for D (5 bases each). Deletions cut 6 bases from V and 2 bases from J, with 13 bases between. The CDR3 runs to 15 residues. CDR1 SNHLY and CDR2 FYNNEI come from the germline V gene. CDR3 sequence reads: CASREEQGNTGELFF. CDR3 sequence (DNA): TGTGCCAGCAGGGAGGAGCAGGGAAACACCGGGGAGCTGTTTTTT. The complete variable domain, with remaining parts taken from reference TRBV2 and TRBJ2-2, reads EPEVTQTPSHQVTQMGQEVILRCVPISNHLYFYWYRQILGQKVEFLVSFYNNEISEKSEIFDDQFSVERPDGSNFTLKIRSTKLEDSAMYFCASREEQGNTGELFFGEGSRLTVL.

This sequence joins TRBV19 and TRBJ2-2; TRBD2 matches 9 bases. V shed 7 bases, J shed 4 bases, and the junction held 4 bases outside the gene matches. The CDR3 runs 14 residues. Germline V gene sequence: CDR1 LNHDA, CDR2 SQIVND (reference sequence). The CDR3 nucleotides are TGTGCCAGTACCACTAGCGGGCTCACCGGGGAGCTGTTTTTT. Its translation: CASTTSGLTGELFF.

The chain recombines TRBV28 with TRBJ2-5, with TRBD2 matching 7 bases. The CDR3 spans 15 residues. V was clipped by 0 bases and J by 1 base; unmatched bases: 2. From germline, CDR1 is MDHEN and CDR2 SYDVKM. The chain's CDR3 is CASSLWTGGQETQYF. Here the CDR3 DNA reads TGTGCCAGCAGTTTATGGACGGGAGGCCAAGAGACCCAGTACTTC.

The rearrangement links TRBV2 to TRBJ2-5, with D tentatively TRBD2 (6 bases). Deletions cut 2 bases from V and 4 bases from J, with 11 bases between. Germline V gene lookup returns CDR1 SNHLY and CDR2 FYNNEI. The CDR3 has 14 residues. The chain's CDR3 is CASSEWIAVETQYF. The CDR3 coding sequence is TGTGCCAGCAGTGAATGGATAGCGGTAGAGACCCAGTACTTC.

The chain's CDR3 is CASSPLMGETQYF. The CDR3 nucleotides read TGTGCCAGCAGCCCCCTGATGGGGGAGACCCAGTACTTC. This sequence joins TRBV7-3 and TRBJ2-5; D not resolved. From germline, CDR1 is SGHTA and CDR2 FQGTGA. The ends were cut back, 5 bases at V and 5 bases at J, with 12 bases in the middle. This CDR3 is 13 amino acids long.

This clone appeared once. This rearrangement joins TRBV7-9 to TRBJ2-7; 10 nucleotides align to TRBD2. This CDR3 has 14 amino acids. The V gene end was trimmed by 5 bases and the J gene end by 3 bases; junction bases not matched to a gene: 4. The germline CDR1 and CDR2 sequences are SEHNR and FQNEAQ (reference sequence). The CDR3 protein is CASSRTSGFYEQYF. The CDR3 coding sequence is TGTGCCAGCAGCCGGACTAGCGGATTCTACGAGCAGTACTTC.

Of note for this clone: This same CDR3 is encoded by further DNA sequences in the sample. This chain uses TRBV7-9 with TRBJ2-7; a weak D match, TRBD1 (5 bases). From germline, CDR1 is SEHNR and CDR2 FQNEAQ (reference sequence). The germline V and J ends were trimmed by 1 base and 2 bases, with 6 bases remaining between them. The CDR3 runs to 13 residues. This chain's CDR3 is CASSLGTTYEQYF. As DNA, the CDR3 is TGTGCCAGCAGCTTAGGGACAACCTACGAGCAGTACTTC.

The genes are TRBV9 and TRBJ2-2; TRBD2 aligns across 9 bases. CDR1 is SGDLS and CDR2 is YYNGEE in the germline V gene. V dropped 3 bases and J dropped 3; count of bases not matched to a gene: 9. The CDR3 consists of 17 residues. For the CDR3, the DNA is TGTGCCAGCAGCGACCAGGGACTAGCTAGTTACACCGGGGAGCTGTTTTTT. Its protein is CASSDQGLASYTGELFF.

The chain uses TRBV10-3 and TRBJ1-2, with 8 bases that match TRBD1. Germline lookup yields CDR1 ENHRY and CDR2 SYGVKD. The CDR3 covers 16 residues. Losses at the gene ends were 3 bases for V and 7 bases for J; bases not matched to a gene: 13. CDR3 sequence reads: CAISDPPRRTGPGYTF. The CDR3 DNA sequence: TGTGCCATCAGTGACCCCCCTCGGCGGACAGGGCCTGGCTACACCTTC.

This clone was detected only once. J is TRBJ2-2 and V is TRBV5-5, with D possibly TRBD1 on 5 matching bases. CDR1 is SGHKS, CDR2 YYEKEE, per germline (reference sequence). Trimming removed 4 bases from V and 0 bases from J, with 16 bases in between. CDR3 length equals 17 residues. CDR3 protein: CASSRSWTPANTGELFF. CDR3 DNA sequence: TGTGCCAGCAGCCGATCCTGGACACCCGCGAACACCGGGGAGCTGTTTTTT.

J is TRBJ1-1 and V is TRBV2; D might be TRBD1 (6 bases). The CDR3 sequence is 15 residues long. V lost 11 bases to trimming and J lost 0 bases, with 19 bases between them. CDR1 and CDR2 (germline): SNHLY, FYNNEI. The CDR3 sequence: CAASQGGDMNTEAFF. In DNA, the CDR3 is TGTGCCGCCTCACAGGGAGGGGATATGAACACTGAAGCTTTCTTT.

J is TRBJ2-6 and V is TRBV5-4, with D uncertain. Trimming removed 2 bases from V and 4 bases from J, with 4 bases in between. The CDR3 is 13 amino acids. CDR1 SGHNT and CDR2 YYREEE come from the germline V gene (reference sequence). CDR3 residues: CASSFTGANVLTF. DNA for the CDR3: TGTGCCAGCAGCTTTACCGGGGCCAACGTCCTGACTTTC.

This sequence joins TRBV11-2 and TRBJ1-2; D remains ambiguous. V lost 2 bases and J 4 bases, leaving 11 bases between the germline ends. CDR1 and CDR2 (germline): SGHAT, FQNNGV. The length of the CDR3 is 14 residues. Here the CDR3 DNA reads TGTGCCAGCAGCTTACCGGGGAGGATCTATGGCTACACCTTC. It yields the protein CASSLPGRIYGYTF.

The chain joins TRBV19 to TRBJ1-1; 11 bases align to TRBD1. Germline trimming cut 1 base from V and 2 bases from J; bases unmatched to any gene: 3. The germline CDR1 and CDR2 sequences are LNHDA and SQIVND (reference sequence). This CDR3 is 16 amino acids long. This CDR3 reads CASSIVGQGGNTEAFF. The CDR3 DNA is TGTGCCAGTAGTATAGTGGGACAGGGGGGTAACACTGAAGCTTTCTTT.

This chain links TRBV2 with TRBJ1-2; 9 nucleotides align to TRBD1. The CDR3 loop spans 14 amino acids. Germline V gives CDR1 SNHLY, CDR2 FYNNEI. The ends lost 1 base at V and 4 bases at J; junction bases unmatched: 1. CDR3 nucleotide sequence: TGTGCCAGCAGTGAAGTGACAGGGGGCTATGGCTACACCTTC. The encoded protein is CASSEVTGGYGYTF. Full variable domain (outside the CDR3, taken from reference TRBV2 and TRBJ1-2): EPEVTQTPSHQVTQMGQEVILRCVPISNHLYFYWYRQILGQKVEFLVSFYNNEISEKSEIFDDQFSVERPDGSNFTLKIRSTKLEDSAMYFCASSEVTGGYGYTFGSGTRLTVV.

V usage is TRBV11-2 and J usage is TRBJ2-7; D is ambiguous. The CDR3 length is 15 residues. Trimming shortened V by 0 bases and J by 3 bases, and 12 bases separated the two germline ends. Germline CDR1 reads SGHAT; CDR2 reads FQNNGV. CDR3 amino acids: CASSLDGRFVYEQYF. The CDR3 DNA reads as TGTGCCAGCAGCTTAGACGGGCGTTTCGTCTACGAGCAGTACTTC.

V usage is TRBV11-1 and J usage is TRBJ2-7, with D possibly being TRBD1 (5 bases). Per germline, CDR1 SGHAT and CDR2 FQDESV (reference sequence). The germline V and J ends were trimmed by 0 bases and 4 bases, with 7 bases remaining between them. This CDR3 is built from 13 residues. CDR3 residues: CASSLAQGYEQYF. The CDR3 region has the DNA TGTGCCAGCAGCTTAGCGCAGGGATACGAGCAGTACTTC.

The V call is TRBV7-2, the J call TRBJ2-7, with D unresolved. V dropped 3 bases and J dropped 6 bases, with 9 bases sitting between them. The CDR3 is made up of 12 amino acids. The germline CDR1 and CDR2 sequences are SGHTA and FQGNSA. The CDR3 reads CASSFSSREQYF. The CDR3 DNA reads as TGTGCCAGCAGCTTCTCCTCCCGCGAGCAGTACTTC.

The gene calls are TRBV28 and TRBJ1-2, with unresolved D. The germline V gene has CDR1 MDHEN and CDR2 SYDVKM. This CDR3 is built from 13 residues. V gave up 3 bases and J gave up 8 bases, with 13 bases separating them. The CDR3 spells CASSFRFKEGYTF. The CDR3 coding sequence is TGTGCCAGCAGTTTCAGATTCAAGGAAGGCTACACCTTC.

The chain recombines TRBV29-1 with TRBJ1-3; D is unresolved. The V gene lost 3 bases and the J gene lost 0 bases, with 9 bases spanning the gap. This CDR3 spans 14 amino acids. Germline V gene lookup returns CDR1 SQVTM and CDR2 ANQGSEA. This chain's CDR3 is CSVELLSSGNTIYF. CDR3 DNA: TGCAGCGTTGAGCTACTGAGCTCTGGAAACACCATATATTTT.